This TCR beta chain came from a study of cytomegalovirus exposure and HLA in healthy donors. It was with 60 Vbeta and 13 Jbeta primers that the PCR ran. Using immunoSEQ multiplex PCR, the repertoire was profiled, and TCRdb retains in-frame clones only, with some absent. The sample shows a few hundred thousand clones, about 90% of them seen only once. Points from the study as a whole: Researchers reported in a later analysis that common viral pathogens appeared linked to several top clusters.

The donors (healthy individuals) were bone marrow donors. As for this clone: Its cognate antigen is unknown.

The V and J ends lost 1 base and 4 bases respectively, with 11 bases between them. The CDR3 extends over 15 amino acids. Germline-derived CDR1 and CDR2 are SGHVS and FQNEAQ. The sequence derives from a woman aged 18-29 years in good health and CMV-seronegative. What was sequenced was PBMCs. The chain joins TRBV7-8 to TRBJ1-5; no definite D call. CDR3 nucleotide sequence: TGTGCCAGCAGCTTAGATGGACGGGAAAATCAGCCCCAGCATTTT. This encodes CASSLDGRENQPQHF.